The 7 T cell receptor beta chains given below trace back to one sample, sequenced in a study of CD8 T cells in Susac syndrome. Random hexamers were used to reverse transcribe roughly 0.5 to 1 ug of RNA. TCRdb re-called the immunoSEQ multiplex PCR reads with MiXCR, one entry per CDR3 protein. The sample contains some 140,000 distinct CDR3 sequences, approximately 90% of which appear only once. The specimen was CD8+ T cells from PBMCs. All receptors come from a human donor with multiple sclerosis.

This clonotype was counted once. V and J are TRBV19 and TRBJ1-1; D not resolved. CDR3 length equals 16 residues. Looked up from germline, CDR1 is LNHDA and CDR2 is SQIVND (reference sequence). V dropped 3 bases and J dropped 1 base, with 15 bases sitting between them. In DNA form, the CDR3 reads TGTGCCAGTAGTATGGAGGGCCAGGCAGGGAACACTGAAGCTTTCTTT. Translated, it gives CASSMEGQAGNTEAFF.

Concerning this clonotype itself: One junction end disagrees with the germline gene, perhaps due to a read error. The V call is TRBV6-5, the J call TRBJ2-2, with 9 bases lining up with TRBD2. The CDR3 is made up of 15 amino acids. The germline V gene has CDR1 MNHEY and CDR2 SVGAGI. CDR3 sequence (DNA): TGTGCCAGCACTTACGGGACTAGCATCACCGGGGAGCTGTTTTTT. Amino acids: CASTYGTSITGELFF.

V usage is TRBV13 and J usage is TRBJ1-5, with 10 bases that match TRBD1. CDR3 length: 15 residues. Germline V CDR1 and CDR2: PRHDT, FYEKMQ (reference sequence). With V trimmed by 5 bases and J by 2 bases, 3 bases remained unmatched. The CDR3 spells CASSRGTGGNQPQHF. The CDR3 DNA is TGTGCCAGCAGCCGAGGGACAGGGGGCAATCAGCCCCAGCATTTT.

As DNA, the CDR3 is TGCGCCAGCAGCCAAGAGAACCGGAACTATGGCTACACCTTC. It is translated as CASSQENRNYGYTF. This chain joins TRBV4-1 and TRBJ1-2; D gene uncertain. The CDR3 totals 14 residues. Germline CDR1 and CDR2: MGHRA and YSYEKL. V lost 0 bases, J lost 2 bases, and 7 bases lay in between.

This chain uses TRBV4-2 with TRBJ2-3; 8 nucleotides agree with TRBD2. The germline V gene encodes CDR1 LGHNA and CDR2 YNFKEQ. With 3 bases clipped from V and 4 bases from J, the junction kept 12 bases outside the gene matches. CDR3 length equals 17 residues. The CDR3 region is CASSHRREAPPADTQYF. CDR3 sequence (DNA): TGTGCCAGCAGCCACAGGCGGGAGGCTCCCCCCGCAGATACGCAGTATTTT.

The V gene is TRBV19, the J gene TRBJ1-2; no reliable D call. The V and J ends lost 4 bases and 5 bases respectively, with 8 bases between them. The CDR3 runs 12 residues. From germline, CDR1 is LNHDA and CDR2 SQIVND (reference sequence). CDR3 region: CASSTREYGYTF. DNA of the CDR3: TGTGCCAGTAGTACTAGGGAATATGGCTACACCTTC.

The chain uses TRBV28 and TRBJ2-7; 8 bases fit TRBD2. The length of the CDR3 is 18 residues. The germline gives CDR1 MDHEN, CDR2 SYDVKM. Unmatched junction bases numbered 14, after V lost 0 bases and J lost 4 bases. The CDR3: CASSLWGRQAGGSYEQYF. In DNA form, the CDR3 reads TGTGCCAGCAGTTTATGGGGACGACAGGCGGGAGGCTCTTACGAGCAGTACTTC.